This is a list of T cell receptor beta chains from one sample in a study of blood T cell repertoires in COVID-19. The table came from immunoSEQ multiplex PCR; TCRdb's copy has only in-frame clones and leaves some out. The sample lists 200,000 or so clones, 70% to 90% occurring once. The material sequenced was peripheral blood. Receptors were obtained from a woman aged 40 to 50 who had recovered from COVID-19. Each CDR3 is given with its conserved first and last residue. Fields, in order: clone size, D gene, J gene, V gene, CDR3 DNA, CDR3 protein. The D gene is left open where the match is weak. Clone size is shown for a subset of rows, as once, few, many or a class of expanded clone.

abundance: -; d_gene: TRBD2; j_gene: TRBJ2-1; v_gene: TRBV5-1; CDR3nt: TGCGCCAGCAGCTTGGGGACCGGGACTAGCCACGTCAGTGAGCAGTTCTTC; CDR3aa: CASSLGTGTSHVSEQFF
abundance: -; d_gene: TRBD1; j_gene: TRBJ2-7; v_gene: TRBV10-3; CDR3nt: TGTGCCATCAGTGGGGGACAGGGCTACGAGCAGTACTTC; CDR3aa: CAISGGQGYEQYF
abundance: -; d_gene: -; j_gene: TRBJ1-1; v_gene: TRBV12-3/TRBV12-4; CDR3nt: TGTGCCAGCAGTTTTCAGGCGAACACTGAAGCTTTCTTT; CDR3aa: CASSFQANTEAFF
abundance: few; d_gene: -; j_gene: TRBJ2-7; v_gene: TRBV4-1; CDR3nt: TGCGCCAGCAGCCAGGCCCGACTTGACGAGCAGTACTTC; CDR3aa: CASSQARLDEQYF
abundance: -; d_gene: -; j_gene: TRBJ1-1; v_gene: TRBV7-9; CDR3nt: TGTGCCAGCAGCTTAGGCGGGGTGGACACTGAAGCTTTCTTT; CDR3aa: CASSLGGVDTEAFF
abundance: -; d_gene: -; j_gene: TRBJ2-1; v_gene: TRBV5-1; CDR3nt: TGCGCCAGCAGCTTGGCCTCTATAGCGCTGGGGTACAATGAGCAGTTCTTC; CDR3aa: CASSLASIALGYNEQFF
abundance: -; d_gene: TRBD2; j_gene: TRBJ2-7; v_gene: TRBV28; CDR3nt: TGTGCCAGCAGTTTATGGGGACTAGCGGGAGGCGGTCACGAGCAGTACTTC; CDR3aa: CASSLWGLAGGGHEQYF
abundance: -; d_gene: TRBD1; j_gene: TRBJ2-7; v_gene: TRBV6-5; CDR3nt: TGTGCCAGCAGTTACTCCGGGACAGGGGGCGAAGAGCAGTACTTC; CDR3aa: CASSYSGTGGEEQYF
abundance: -; d_gene: TRBD1; j_gene: TRBJ2-6; v_gene: TRBV5-1; CDR3nt: TGCGCCAGCAGCTTAGAGGGGACAGGTAGCTCTGGGGCCAACGTCCTGACTTTC; CDR3aa: CASSLEGTGSSGANVLTF
abundance: -; d_gene: -; j_gene: TRBJ2-7; v_gene: TRBV21-1; CDR3nt: TGTGCCAGCAGCAAACCTGAAAACGCAGCGGGAGGTCTCGAGCAGTACTTC; CDR3aa: CASSKPENAAGGLEQYF
abundance: once; d_gene: -; j_gene: TRBJ2-7; v_gene: TRBV19; CDR3nt: TGTGCCAGTAAACAGACGACGAGCTCCTACGAGCAGTACTTC; CDR3aa: CASKQTTSSYEQYF
abundance: -; d_gene: -; j_gene: TRBJ1-3; v_gene: TRBV11-1; CDR3nt: TGTGCCAGCAGCGTGTGGGCGAGCTCTGGAAACACCATATATTTT; CDR3aa: CASSVWASSGNTIYF
abundance: -; d_gene: -; j_gene: TRBJ1-6; v_gene: TRBV4-2; CDR3nt: TGTGCCAGCAGCCAAGGTCCGGGGGGTAATTCACCCCTCCACTTT; CDR3aa: CASSQGPGGNSPLHF
abundance: once; d_gene: -; j_gene: TRBJ2-3; v_gene: TRBV5-1; CDR3nt: TGCGCCAGCAGCTCAATGAGCGACCTCACAGATACGCAGTATTTT; CDR3aa: CASSSMSDLTDTQYF
abundance: -; d_gene: -; j_gene: TRBJ1-5; v_gene: TRBV12-3/TRBV12-4; CDR3nt: TGTGCCAGCAGTTTAGCGTCAGATCAGCCCCAGCATTTT; CDR3aa: CASSLASDQPQHF
abundance: -; d_gene: -; j_gene: TRBJ1-2; v_gene: TRBV7-8; CDR3nt: TGTGCCAGCAGCTTCACAGTTAACTATGGCTACACCTTC; CDR3aa: CASSFTVNYGYTF
abundance: -; d_gene: -; j_gene: TRBJ2-5; v_gene: TRBV5-3; CDR3nt: TGTGCCAGAAGCTTGGAGAGGGGAGGAAGGAGGGAGACCCAGTACTTC; CDR3aa: CARSLERGGRRETQYF
abundance: -; d_gene: -; j_gene: TRBJ1-5; v_gene: TRBV9; CDR3nt: TGTGCCAGCAGCGTAGATTTGGGCCAGCCCCAGCATTTT; CDR3aa: CASSVDLGQPQHF
abundance: -; d_gene: TRBD1; j_gene: TRBJ2-4; v_gene: TRBV13; CDR3nt: TGTGCCAGCAGCCCACCAGGGGGCTCTATCATTCAGTACTTC; CDR3aa: CASSPPGGSIIQYF
abundance: -; d_gene: TRBD2; j_gene: TRBJ2-1; v_gene: TRBV28; CDR3nt: TGTGCCAGCATATCAACTAGCGGGAGTGGCTATGAGCAGTTCTTC; CDR3aa: CASISTSGSGYEQFF
abundance: -; d_gene: -; j_gene: TRBJ1-6; v_gene: TRBV9; CDR3nt: TGTGCCAGCAGCGTACTCTCGGGGTATAATTCACCCCTCCACTTT; CDR3aa: CASSVLSGYNSPLHF
abundance: -; d_gene: -; j_gene: TRBJ2-2; v_gene: TRBV5-1; CDR3nt: TGCGCCAGCAGCTTGGTCCCCGCGGGGCGAAACACCGGGGAGCTGTTTTTT; CDR3aa: CASSLVPAGRNTGELFF
abundance: -; d_gene: TRBD1; j_gene: TRBJ2-6; v_gene: TRBV29-1; CDR3nt: TGCAGCGTTGATCCGACAGGGTCTGGGGCCAACGTCCTGACTTTC; CDR3aa: CSVDPTGSGANVLTF
abundance: -; d_gene: TRBD2; j_gene: TRBJ2-7; v_gene: TRBV19; CDR3nt: TGTGCCAGTAGTAACCGACTAGCGGGAGGCCCGTCCTCCTACGAGCAGTACTTC; CDR3aa: CASSNRLAGGPSSYEQYF
abundance: -; d_gene: -; j_gene: TRBJ2-3; v_gene: TRBV7-7; CDR3nt: TGTGCCAGCAGCCCGAACCCCGGGGGTACGCAGTATTTT; CDR3aa: CASSPNPGGTQYF
abundance: -; d_gene: -; j_gene: TRBJ2-3; v_gene: TRBV30; CDR3nt: TGTGCCTGGAGCTCTAGCACAGATACGCAGTATTTT; CDR3aa: CAWSSSTDTQYF
abundance: -; d_gene: -; j_gene: TRBJ2-1; v_gene: TRBV30; CDR3nt: TGTGCCTGGAAATGGCCGGGGGGCGCCTACAATGAGCAGTTCTTC; CDR3aa: CAWKWPGGAYNEQFF
abundance: -; d_gene: -; j_gene: TRBJ1-1; v_gene: TRBV6-5; CDR3nt: TGTGCCAGCAGTTACTCTTCATCCCGGGGCACTGAAGCTTTCTTT; CDR3aa: CASSYSSSRGTEAFF
abundance: -; d_gene: TRBD1; j_gene: TRBJ1-1; v_gene: TRBV29-1; CDR3nt: TGCAGCGCCGTTCAGGGGGCACGGACTGAAGCTTTCTTT; CDR3aa: CSAVQGARTEAFF
abundance: -; d_gene: -; j_gene: TRBJ2-2; v_gene: TRBV6-5; CDR3nt: TGTGCCAGCAGTCGCGTGGACACCGGGGAGCTGTTTTTT; CDR3aa: CASSRVDTGELFF
abundance: -; d_gene: TRBD1; j_gene: TRBJ2-7; v_gene: TRBV6-6; CDR3nt: TGTGCCAGCAGCCCGACCGGGACAGGGGCCTACGAGCAGTACTTC; CDR3aa: CASSPTGTGAYEQYF
abundance: -; d_gene: TRBD1; j_gene: TRBJ2-7; v_gene: TRBV10-3; CDR3nt: TGTGCCATCAGTGAAGGGACAGGGAGAAATGGCGAGCAGTACTTC; CDR3aa: CAISEGTGRNGEQYF
abundance: -; d_gene: -; j_gene: TRBJ1-1; v_gene: TRBV12-3/TRBV12-4; CDR3nt: TGTGCCAGCGGTACGGGTATCGCTGAAGCTTTCTTT; CDR3aa: CASGTGIAEAFF
abundance: -; d_gene: -; j_gene: TRBJ2-1; v_gene: TRBV25-1; CDR3nt: TGTGCCAGCAGCCCACCAGGCCCCGCGGGGCTCATTGAGCAGTTCTTC; CDR3aa: CASSPPGPAGLIEQFF
abundance: -; d_gene: TRBD2; j_gene: TRBJ2-7; v_gene: TRBV5-1; CDR3nt: TGCGCCAGCGCGGAGTTGGTGGCTAGCGGGAAGCACGAGCAGTACTTC; CDR3aa: CASAELVASGKHEQYF
abundance: -; d_gene: TRBD2; j_gene: TRBJ2-3; v_gene: TRBV24-1; CDR3nt: TGTGCCACCAGTGAGGGGACTAGCGGGTATGGAGATACGCAGTATTTT; CDR3aa: CATSEGTSGYGDTQYF
abundance: -; d_gene: TRBD2; j_gene: TRBJ2-3; v_gene: TRBV6-2/TRBV6-3; CDR3nt: TGTGCCAGCAGTTCGGCGGGAGGTGCAGATACGCAGTATTTT; CDR3aa: CASSSAGGADTQYF
abundance: -; d_gene: TRBD1; j_gene: TRBJ1-1; v_gene: TRBV24-1; CDR3nt: TGTGCCACCAGTGATTCCGGACAGGGGGCGTTCACTGAAGCTTTCTTT; CDR3aa: CATSDSGQGAFTEAFF
abundance: -; d_gene: -; j_gene: TRBJ1-1; v_gene: TRBV27; CDR3nt: TGTGCCAGCAGTTTGGGCACTTTGAACACTGAAGCTTTCTTT; CDR3aa: CASSLGTLNTEAFF
abundance: -; d_gene: TRBD2; j_gene: TRBJ2-7; v_gene: TRBV5-1; CDR3nt: TGCGCCAGCAGCGTAACCGGGACTAGCGGGAGGGCCAAAAGCTACGAGCAGTACTTC; CDR3aa: CASSVTGTSGRAKSYEQYF
abundance: once; d_gene: -; j_gene: TRBJ2-3; v_gene: TRBV5-1; CDR3nt: TGCGCCAGCAGCTTGGCCTTTATTCGTAACGACAGATTCAGCACAGATACGCAGTATTTT; CDR3aa: CASSLAFIRNDRFSTDTQYF
abundance: -; d_gene: TRBD2; j_gene: TRBJ2-1; v_gene: TRBV5-1; CDR3nt: TGCGCCAGCAGCAGGGCGCGACTAGCGGGGGAGAATGAGCAGTTCTTC; CDR3aa: CASSRARLAGENEQFF
abundance: few; d_gene: -; j_gene: TRBJ1-3; v_gene: TRBV5-1; CDR3nt: TGCGCCAGCAGCGGGGCAGGGGCCGGAAACACCATATATTTT; CDR3aa: CASSGAGAGNTIYF
abundance: -; d_gene: TRBD1; j_gene: TRBJ2-1; v_gene: TRBV30; CDR3nt: TGTGCCTGGAGTGTATCACCGACAGGGAACAGTCACAATGAGCAGTTCTTC; CDR3aa: CAWSVSPTGNSHNEQFF
abundance: -; d_gene: -; j_gene: TRBJ2-7; v_gene: TRBV3-1/TRBV3-2; CDR3nt: TGTGCCAGCAGCCCTCGGACTTACGAGCAGTACTTC; CDR3aa: CASSPRTYEQYF
abundance: -; d_gene: -; j_gene: TRBJ2-5; v_gene: TRBV19; CDR3nt: TGTGCCAGTAGTTTCAGTGGCCCCGAGACCCAGTACTTC; CDR3aa: CASSFSGPETQYF
abundance: -; d_gene: TRBD1; j_gene: TRBJ1-1; v_gene: TRBV9; CDR3nt: TGTGCCAGCAGCGGACAGGGAGCTGCCACTGAAGCTTTCTTT; CDR3aa: CASSGQGAATEAFF
abundance: -; d_gene: -; j_gene: TRBJ1-1; v_gene: TRBV4-2; CDR3nt: TGTGCCAGCAGCCCGCGACTTCTCGGGAACACTGAAGCTTTCTTT; CDR3aa: CASSPRLLGNTEAFF
abundance: once; d_gene: -; j_gene: TRBJ2-4; v_gene: TRBV3-1/TRBV3-2; CDR3nt: TGTGCCAGCAGCCAAGATCCTCCAGGGATCAAAAACATTCAGTACTTC; CDR3aa: CASSQDPPGIKNIQYF
abundance: -; d_gene: -; j_gene: TRBJ1-6; v_gene: TRBV27; CDR3nt: TGTGCCAGCAGACCGGGACATGATAATTCACCCCTCCACTTT; CDR3aa: CASRPGHDNSPLHF
abundance: -; d_gene: -; j_gene: TRBJ1-1; v_gene: TRBV28; CDR3nt: TGTGCCAGCAGTTTACCCGCACTGGCGGGAGCTTTCTTT; CDR3aa: CASSLPALAGAFF
abundance: -; d_gene: -; j_gene: TRBJ1-5; v_gene: TRBV28; CDR3nt: TGTGCCAGCTCCCTCGGGACACTTCAGCCCCAGCATTTT; CDR3aa: CASSLGTLQPQHF
abundance: -; d_gene: TRBD2; j_gene: TRBJ2-3; v_gene: TRBV6-1; CDR3nt: TGTGCCAGCAGTGTCCCGGCGGGACTAGCGGGAGTAACAGATACGCAGTATTTT; CDR3aa: CASSVPAGLAGVTDTQYF
abundance: -; d_gene: TRBD1; j_gene: TRBJ2-7; v_gene: TRBV6-2/TRBV6-3; CDR3nt: TGTGCCAGCAGTTACCTGGACAGGGCCTCCTACGAGCAGTACTTC; CDR3aa: CASSYLDRASYEQYF
abundance: -; d_gene: -; j_gene: TRBJ2-1; v_gene: TRBV2; CDR3nt: TGTGCCAGCAGTCTCGGGCGGGTTGGGACCTACAATGAGCAGTTCTTC; CDR3aa: CASSLGRVGTYNEQFF